In this sample, the clone carrying this T cell receptor (beta chain) turned up many times. Its antigen remains unknown. The source of the sample is a study of identical twins. General study results and limits: In drawing conclusions, the study used cross-sectional statistical analysis and did not follow the same donors.

TCRdb re-derived calls from the 5' RACE reads in MiXCR, one entry per CDR3 protein. Here the sample spans some 690,000 distinct CDR3 sequences, around 20% being singletons. The sample was also reused in another study, on T cells expressing NK-cell markers. As that study records: Beta-chain profiling covered CD3+CD56+NKG2C+, CD3+CD56+NKG2C- and CD3+CD56-NKG2C+ sorted subsets. NKG2C+ dominant clonotype frequencies in about six donors were roughly 1.0-8% of CD8+ T cells.

The TCR originated in a woman aged 18-35 years in good health. Material: PBMCs.

The CDR3 is CAISDRAYTGELFF. The CDR3 DNA is TGTGCCATCAGTGACAGGGCTTACACCGGGGAGCTGTTTTTT. The V call is TRBV10-3, the J call TRBJ2-2, with a tentative D call TRBD1 (5 bases). The CDR3 covers 14 residues. V gave up 3 bases and J gave up 3 bases, with 8 bases separating them. Per germline, CDR1 ENHRY and CDR2 SYGVKD.